The clone carrying this TCR beta chain was seen many times. The antigen remains unidentified. The CDR3 is 15 amino acids. Trimming took 0 bases from V and 7 from J; bases not matched to a gene: 7. Per the germline V gene, CDR1 is SQVTM and CDR2 is ANQGSEA. The data were taken from a study of naive and memory T cell subsets. Amplification of ligated cDNA took four PCR rounds with SP2 and nested alpha and beta constant primers. Reverse transcription of blood and skin TCR RNA was primed at alpha and beta constant regions. TCRdb reprocessed the 5' RACE reads with MiXCR, giving one entry per CDR3 protein. The table records roughly 48,000 distinct CDR3 sequences, 4% to 5% of them present only once. Study results and limitations: Potentially, T cell activation and differentiation skew this RNA-based measurement.

A UMI-containing oligonucleotide was joined by 3' ligation to the TCR cDNA template. RNA was extracted from under 3 ml of whole blood of healthy adults. Unsorted total RNA, about 1 to 1000 ng, was DNase treated before reverse transcription. The chain joins TRBV29-1 to TRBJ2-4; TRBD1 matches at 9 bases. This TCR came from a female donor in good health. For the CDR3, the DNA is TGCAGCGTTGAAGAGGGCGGGACAGGGCGTAACATTCAGTACTTC. Its translation: CSVEEGGTGRNIQYF.